Each of the 21 T cell receptor beta chains below was sequenced from the same sample in a study of blood T cell repertoires in COVID-19. Using immunoSEQ multiplex PCR, the repertoire was profiled, and TCRdb retains in-frame clones only, with some absent. The sample consists of fewer than 500,000 clones, approximately 90% of them appearing once. The specimen sequenced was peripheral blood. Receptor source: a woman in her 30s with active or convalescent COVID-19.

Concerning this clone: The sample has other DNA sequences that encode this CDR3 too. CDR3 sequence: CASSYSGQPTDTQYF. CDR3 bases: TGTGCCAGCAGTTACTCGGGACAGCCCACAGATACGCAGTATTTT. The gene calls are TRBV6-5 and TRBJ2-3; 7 nucleotides align to TRBD1. The germline gives CDR1 MNHEY, CDR2 SVGAGI. Losses at the gene ends were 0 bases for V and 2 bases for J; bases not matched to a gene: 2. The CDR3 totals 15 residues.

V is TRBV11-2 and J is TRBJ2-7, with 10 bases identical to TRBD2. There are 16 residues in the CDR3. The germline V gene encodes CDR1 SGHAT and CDR2 FQNNGV. The trim removed 3 bases at V and 4 bases at J, leaving 9 bases unmatched. The CDR3: CASSFQTSGLSYEQYF. The CDR3 DNA reads TGTGCCAGCAGCTTCCAGACTAGCGGGTTATCTTACGAGCAGTACTTC.

This rearrangement joins TRBV7-9 to TRBJ2-1, with a possible D match to TRBD2 (5 bases). The CDR3 loop spans 16 amino acids. The germline V and J ends were trimmed by 3 bases and 2 bases, with 14 bases remaining between them. Germline assignment: CDR1 SEHNR and CDR2 FQNEAQ (reference sequence). The CDR3 DNA follows: TGTGCCAGCAGCTTGGGTAGCGAATCTGCCTACAATGAGCAGTTCTTC. Translation: CASSLGSESAYNEQFF.

This clone was seen a handful of times. The CDR3 region has the DNA TGCGCCAGCAGCCAAGGTCCGGACAATACTTTCTACGAGCAGTACTTC. Translating gives CASSQGPDNTFYEQYF. This sequence joins TRBV4-1 and TRBJ2-7, with D maybe TRBD1 (5 bases). The CDR3 totals 16 residues. From germline, CDR1 is MGHRA and CDR2 YSYEKL. The V end lost 1 base, the J end lost 3 bases, and 16 bases lay between the germline ends.

The CDR3 protein is CASSLGGTGGGYTF. CDR3 DNA sequence: TGTGCCAGTAGTCTTGGGGGGACAGGTGGTGGCTACACCTTC. The chain carries TRBV19 and TRBJ1-2, with 8 positions matching TRBD1. The length of the CDR3 is 14 residues. V shed 5 bases and J 7 bases; nucleotides not matched to a gene: 9. Per the germline V gene, CDR1 is LNHDA and CDR2 is SQIVND (reference sequence).

The chain couples TRBV4-1 to TRBJ1-1, with no clear D. Germline CDR1 MGHRA, CDR2 YSYEKL. V was clipped by 1 base and J by 8 bases, with 14 bases between them. This CDR3 spans 14 amino acids. The CDR3 reads CASSQVPGGLEAFF. DNA of the CDR3: TGCGCCAGCAGCCAAGTTCCAGGCGGGTTAGAAGCTTTCTTT.

This clone was seen once. The chain is built from TRBV27 and TRBJ1-2, with 7 bases matching TRBD1. Germline CDR1 is MNHEY and CDR2 is SMNVEV (reference sequence). This CDR3 has 17 residues. Trimming cost V 5 bases and J 1 base; bases outside gene matches: 13. CDR3 nucleotide sequence: TGTGCCAGCAGTCCGATGACAATCAGGGGGTATAACTATGGCTACACCTTC. Protein sequence: CASSPMTIRGYNYGYTF.

The V gene is TRBV5-1, the J gene TRBJ1-2, with 8 bases aligning to TRBD1. CDR3 length equals 15 residues. J was trimmed by 2 bases and V by 0 bases; bases with no gene match: 3. The germline V gene has CDR1 SGHRS and CDR2 YFSETQ. The chain's CDR3 is CASSLDTGGNYGYTF. The CDR3 DNA is TGCGCCAGCAGCTTGGATACAGGGGGGAACTATGGCTACACCTTC.

The chain couples TRBV11-2 to TRBJ2-3; D ambiguous. The V gene lost 5 bases and the J gene lost 6 bases, with 12 bases spanning the gap. The CDR3 spans 13 residues. The V gene's germline CDR1 is SGHAT and CDR2 FQNNGV. CDR3: CASSPTAGDTQYF. The CDR3 DNA reads TGTGCCAGCAGCCCTACGGCCGGGGATACGCAGTATTTT.

The rearrangement joins TRBV2 to TRBJ2-7; 9 nucleotides line up with TRBD2. The length of the CDR3 is 15 residues. Germline V gives CDR1 SNHLY, CDR2 FYNNEI. With V trimmed by 6 bases and J by 9 bases, 15 bases remained unmatched. In DNA, the CDR3 is TGTGCCAGCAGACGAACGATAGCGGGAGCTGAGGGGCAGTACTTC. As protein: CASRRTIAGAEGQYF.

This clone has a single count. The J gene is TRBJ2-5, the V gene TRBV5-1; D possibly corresponds to TRBD1 (5 bases). Trimming removed 4 bases from V and 4 bases from J, with 20 bases in between. Per the germline V gene, CDR1 is SGHRS and CDR2 is YFSETQ. The CDR3 extends over 16 amino acids. The CDR3 is CASSPVGEGVAETQYF. DNA for the CDR3: TGCGCCAGCAGCCCTGTTGGGGAAGGGGTGGCAGAGACCCAGTACTTC. Variable domain in full (rest from reference TRBV5-1 and TRBJ2-5): KAGVTQTPRYLIKTRGQQVTLSCSPISGHRSVSWYQQTPGQGLQFLFEYFSETQRNKGNFPGRFSGRQFSNSRSEMNVSTLELGDSALYLCASSPVGEGVAETQYFGPGTRLLVL.

V gene TRBV12-3 or TRBV12-4 combines with J gene TRBJ2-2; D not certain. The CDR3 covers 13 residues. The V end was cut by 3 bases, the J end by 6 bases, with 8 bases between. The CDR3 DNA is TGTGCCAGCAGTTTCTCACTGTCCGGGGAGCTGTTTTTT. Translated: CASSFSLSGELFF.

To note about this clone: It is unclear where the CDR3 begins or ends on the DNA, so no DNA is shown, and the CDR3 is as TCRdb lists it. The chain links TRBV2 to TRBJ1-6; TRBD1 is taken as the D call from the table, unchecked against the DNA. Both ends counted, the CDR3 spans 16 residues. Germline V gene data show CDR1 as SNHLY and CDR2 as FYNNEI. The CDR3 protein is CASSEISGQGNSPLHF.

The V gene is TRBV19, the J gene TRBJ1-5; TRBD1 matches at 9 bases. The CDR3 has 14 amino acids. J was trimmed by 3 bases and V by 5 bases; bases with no gene match: 2. The germline V gene has CDR1 LNHDA and CDR2 SQIVND (reference sequence). The CDR3 here is CASSGQGINQPQHF. The CDR3 DNA reads TGTGCCAGTAGTGGACAGGGGATCAATCAGCCCCAGCATTTT.

The chain recombines TRBV19 with TRBJ1-2; D is uncertain. CDR1 and CDR2 from the germline V gene are LNHDA and SQIVND (reference sequence). The CDR3 is 13 residues long. V was pared by 9 bases and J by 7 bases, with 18 bases between. CDR3 nucleotides: TGTGCCAGCCATACGACGGGGTTGGGTGGCTACACCTTC. The encoded protein is CASHTTGLGGYTF.

The J gene is TRBJ2-1, the V gene TRBV3-1 (or the pseudogene TRBV3-2); D uncertain. Germline V gives CDR1 LGHDT, CDR2 YNNKEL (reference sequence). V was pared by 1 base and J by 10 bases, with 8 bases between. The CDR3 loop spans 12 amino acids. CDR3 sequence reads: CASSQVSSEQFF. The CDR3 coding sequence is TGTGCCAGCAGCCAAGTCTCCTCGGAGCAGTTCTTC.

The chain has TRBV7-9 and TRBJ1-2; 10 bases are shared with TRBD1. This CDR3 contains 16 residues. V lost 3 bases and J lost 6; bases outside the gene matches: 10. Germline lookup yields CDR1 SEHNR and CDR2 FQNEAQ (reference sequence). For the CDR3, the DNA is TGTGCCAGCAGCTTTTGGACAGGGGGATATTTGGATGGCTACACCTTC. Its translation is CASSFWTGGYLDGYTF.

The chain has TRBV29-1 and TRBJ1-1, with 7 bases aligning to TRBD1. The CDR3 runs 13 residues. With 6 bases clipped from V and 5 bases from J, the junction kept 9 bases outside the gene matches. Per the germline V gene, CDR1 is SQVTM and CDR2 is ANQGSEA. Written as DNA, the CDR3 is TGCAGCGTATGGACAGGTCGGGAAACTGAAGCTTTCTTT. It encodes CSVWTGRETEAFF. The full variable domain, with the rest looked up from reference TRBV29-1 and TRBJ1-1, is SAVISQKPSRDICQRGTSLTIQCQVDSQVTMMFWYRQQPGQSLTLIATANQGSEATYESGFVIDKFPISRPNLTFSTLTVSNMSPEDSSIYLCSVWTGRETEAFFGQGTRLTVV.

CDR3: CASSLDSYYGYTF. CDR3 bases: TGTGCCAGCAGTTTGGACAGCTACTATGGCTACACCTTC. The J gene is TRBJ1-2, the V gene TRBV12-3 or TRBV12-4, with a possible D match to TRBD1 (6 bases). The CDR3 consists of 13 residues. Deletions cut 3 bases from V and 3 bases from J, with 8 bases between.

The V gene is TRBV19, the J gene TRBJ2-2; no clear D. V was clipped by 3 bases and J by 3 bases, with 8 bases between them. Germline V CDR1 and CDR2: LNHDA, SQIVND (reference sequence). The CDR3 runs to 14 residues. The CDR3: CASSIVSYTGELFF. The CDR3 coding sequence is TGTGCCAGTAGTATTGTTTCGTACACCGGGGAGCTGTTTTTT. Supplemented by reference TRBV19 and TRBJ2-2, the full variable domain reads DGGITQSPKYLFRKEGQNVTLSCEQNLNHDAMYWYRQDPGQGLRLIYYSQIVNDFQKGDIAEGYSVSREKKESFPLTVTSAQKNPTAFYLCASSIVSYTGELFFGEGSRLTVL.

This chain connects TRBV6-5 to TRBJ1-6, with unresolved D. The CDR3 has 15 residues. The germline gives CDR1 MNHEY, CDR2 SVGAGI. Trimming stripped 5 bases from V and 9 bases from J, with 17 bases between. The CDR3: CASSRAVGSPSPLHF. CDR3 nucleotides: TGTGCCAGCAGTCGGGCAGTAGGGAGTCCTTCACCCCTCCACTTT.